This record concerns one T cell receptor beta chain sequence. The antigen is unknown. The sample is drawn from a study of cytomegalovirus exposure and HLA in healthy donors. Study-wide results and limits: Most TCR beta V segments were productive about 87% or about 30% of the time in an earlier analysis. A later look showed TCR association rates differing by HLA locus, highest for DRB1 and lowest for HLA-C. 150 to 200 TCR beta chains were listed as cytomegalovirus-associated. Accurate prediction of most subjects' HLA-A and HLA-B alleles from TCR beta sequences was reported.

V trimming: 6 bases; J trimming: 10 bases; junction bases outside the gene matches: 9. CDR1 and CDR2 (germline): WNHNN, SYGVQD (reference sequence). This CDR3 is 15 amino acids long. PCR used 60 Vbeta primers and 13 Jbeta primers. Clones were sequenced by immunoSEQ multiplex PCR, and TCRdb holds only the in-frame ones, with some missing. Of 150,000 to 180,000 clones detected, approximately 80% appear once; the ten largest clones hold roughly 5.9%. The source material was PBMCs. V gene TRBV10-1 combines with J gene TRBJ2-1, with 13 nucleotides matching TRBD2. The TCR was taken from a woman in her forties in good health and CMV-seropositive. CDR3 amino acids: CASSPTRLAGGEQFF. The CDR3, as DNA: TGCGCCAGCAGCCCCACTCGACTAGCGGGAGGCGAGCAGTTCTTC.